A single sample gave rise to the 21 T cell receptor beta chains below, sequenced in a study of human T cells and chemical hapten exposure. TCRdb redid the calling of the RACE reads with MiXCR, one entry per CDR3 protein. The sample has just over 350,000 distinct CDR3 sequences, roughly 6.3% seen once; the top ten hold around 6%. Time point meaning: patch test 2, 6 weeks after DPC sensitization. As to treatment: therapeutic diphenylcyclopropenone sensitization with weekly scalp DPC. The material sequenced was whole blood, taken in connection with sensitization to the hapten diphenylcyclopropenone (DPC). All receptors derive from a woman younger than 35 with alopecia areata. Some clones in this sample may be carry-over from other donors' samples.

This clonotype was recorded at least ten times. The V and J genes are TRBV6-6 and TRBJ2-3, with 7 bases fitting TRBD2. The CDR3 length is 14 residues. Germline trimming cut 6 bases from V and 6 bases from J; bases unmatched to any gene: 9. CDR1 MNHNY and CDR2 SVGAGI come from the germline V gene (reference sequence). This chain's CDR3 is CASRAGVRGDTQYF. CDR3 DNA sequence: TGTGCCAGCAGGGCGGGGGTCCGCGGGGATACGCAGTATTTT.

In the case of this clonotype: The final CDR3 position lacks the conserved phenylalanine or tryptophan, pointing to a likely read error. V and J are TRBV10-3 and TRBJ2-3; maybe TRBD1 (6 bases). Germline values: CDR1 ENHRY, CDR2 SYGVKD. This CDR3 spans 16 amino acids. The V gene lost 4 bases and the J gene lost 2 bases, with 16 bases spanning the gap. The CDR3 sequence is CAISGPTGINTDTQYL. Here the CDR3 DNA reads TGTGCCATCAGTGGTCCGACAGGCATAAACACAGATACGCAGTATCTT.

The V call is TRBV6-6, the J call TRBJ1-4, with 8 bases identical to TRBD1. Germline trimming cut 6 bases from V and 8 bases from J; bases unmatched to any gene: 11. This CDR3 region has 15 residues. Germline CDR1 is MNHNY and CDR2 is SVGAGI (reference sequence). CDR3 sequence: CASSPSRGQGEKLFF. CDR3 in DNA: TGTGCCAGCAGCCCCTCCAGGGGGCAGGGGGAAAAACTGTTTTTT.

This clonotype showed up just a few times. A read error may account for a junction end that differs from germline. The chain couples TRBV7-9 to TRBJ2-1; D possibly corresponds to TRBD1 (6 bases). This CDR3 is 11 amino acids long. In germline, CDR1 is SEHNR, CDR2 FQNEAQ (reference sequence). The CDR3 loop is CASRRQDPGYF. In DNA form, the CDR3 reads TGTGCCAGCAGGCGACAGGATCCCGGCTACTTC.

The rearrangement uses TRBV6-5 and TRBJ2-2; D unclear. The length of the CDR3 is 15 residues. Germline CDR1 is MNHEY and CDR2 is SVGAGI. V was clipped by 6 bases and J by 1 base, with 12 bases between them. The CDR3 loop reads CASSEWAENTGELFF. CDR3 coding DNA: TGTGCCAGCAGCGAGTGGGCGGAGAACACCGGGGAGCTGTTTTTT.

This clonotype was seen only a few times. The CDR3: CSARTGGAYNQPQHF. CDR3 DNA sequence: TGCAGTGCTAGGACAGGGGGGGCTTACAATCAGCCCCAGCATTTT. The rearrangement joins TRBV20-1 to TRBJ1-5; TRBD1 agrees at 9 bases. The CDR3 covers 15 residues. From germline, CDR1 is DFQATT and CDR2 SNEGSKA (reference sequence). J lost 3 bases, V lost 3 bases, and 6 bases had no gene match.

This clonotype was observed a single time. V and J are TRBV6-1 and TRBJ2-7; D gene uncertain. The CDR3 is 11 amino acids. V dropped 2 bases and J dropped 3 bases, with 2 bases sitting between them. Germline V gene lookup returns CDR1 MNHNS and CDR2 SASEGT. Here the CDR3 DNA reads TGTGCCAGCAGTGAATTCTACGAGCAGTACTTC. It codes for CASSEFYEQYF.

At least ten counts were recorded for this clonotype. This chain uses TRBV10-3 with TRBJ1-1; tentatively, D is TRBD1 (5 bases). The CDR3 totals 14 residues. V was trimmed by 0 bases and J by 6 bases, leaving 11 bases between them. Germline V gene sequence: CDR1 ENHRY, CDR2 SYGVKD. The DNA for the CDR3 is TGTGCCATCAGTGAGTCGATGGACAACGCTGAAGCTTTCTTT. Protein product: CAISESMDNAEAFF.

This rearrangement joins TRBV3-1 to TRBJ1-4; 10 bases fit TRBD1. The CDR3 consists of 15 residues. The trim removed 2 bases at V and 7 bases at J, leaving 4 bases unmatched. Germline V CDR1 and CDR2: LGHDT, YNNKEL (reference sequence). The CDR3 DNA follows: TGTGCCAGCAGCCAATGGGACAGGGGCAGTGAAAAACTGTTTTTT. Its translation: CASSQWDRGSEKLFF. Full variable domain (rest looked up from reference TRBV3-1 and TRBJ1-4): DTAVSQTPKYLVTQMGNDKSIKCEQNLGHDTMYWYKQDSKKFLKIMFSYNNKELIINETVPNRFSPKSPDKAHLNLHINSLELGDSAVYFCASSQWDRGSEKLFFGSGTQLSVL.

This clonotype has a handful of counts. The chain couples TRBV13 to TRBJ2-5, with 9 bases that match TRBD2. Trimming at V came to 3 bases and at J to 9 bases, leaving 5 bases not matched to a gene. This CDR3 has 13 amino acids. Looked up from germline, CDR1 is PRHDT and CDR2 is FYEKMQ (reference sequence). The CDR3 loop reads CASSFRGGGAQYF. In DNA, the CDR3 is TGTGCCAGCAGCTTCAGAGGCGGGGGGGCCCAGTACTTC.

This clonotype was observed many times. This rearrangement joins TRBV4-3 to TRBJ2-7, with 9 bases that match TRBD2. The junction had 8 bases not matched to a gene; V was cut back by 0 bases and J by 2 bases. Looked up from germline, CDR1 is LGHNA and CDR2 is YSLEER. The CDR3 has 17 residues. DNA of the CDR3: TGCGCCAGCAGCCAAGATCTGCCTAGCGGGGCCCCCTACGAGCAGTACTTC. Amino acids: CASSQDLPSGAPYEQYF.

This clonotype came up many times. The chain combines TRBV12-3 or TRBV12-4 with TRBJ1-1; no reliable D call. V was shortened by 8 bases and J by 5 bases, with 9 bases between the two germline ends. The CDR3 sequence is 11 residues long. The CDR3 spells CASHRLTEAFF. DNA of the CDR3: TGTGCCAGCCACAGATTAACTGAAGCTTTCTTT.

In its sample, this clonotype was seen a few times. V and J are TRBV27 and TRBJ1-5; D might be TRBD1 (6 bases). The length of the CDR3 is 16 residues. The germline V gene encodes CDR1 MNHEY and CDR2 SMNVEV (reference sequence). With 6 bases removed from V and 2 bases from J, the gap between germline ends came to 17 bases. DNA for the CDR3: TGTGCCAGCAGGGGGGTAGGGGCAGGGGGCAATCAGCCCCAGCATTTT. Amino acids: CASRGVGAGGNQPQHF.

This clonotype occurred a few times. This chain connects TRBV4-1 to TRBJ1-5; possibly TRBD1 for D (6 bases). Germline V lookup: CDR1 MGHRA, CDR2 YSYEKL. The CDR3 runs to 15 residues. The V end was cut by 4 bases, the J end by 7 bases, with 17 bases between. The CDR3 here is CASSRGGQGHQPQHF. CDR3 sequence (DNA): TGCGCCAGCAGCCGGGGAGGGCAGGGACACCAGCCCCAGCATTTT.

This clonotype was recorded many times. This chain joins TRBV27 and TRBJ2-1, with D tentatively TRBD1 (5 bases). This CDR3 is 18 amino acids long. From germline, CDR1 is MNHEY and CDR2 SMNVEV (reference sequence). V lost 1 base and J lost 0, with 16 bases in between. DNA of the CDR3: TGTGCCAGCAGTTTATGGGCTAGGCGACAGAGCTCCTACAATGAGCAGTTCTTC. This sequence encodes CASSLWARRQSSYNEQFF.

This clonotype came up many times. The CDR3 loop reads CAISELGTGSTEAFF. Written as DNA, the CDR3 is TGTGCCATCAGTGAGTTGGGGACAGGGAGCACTGAAGCTTTCTTT. This rearrangement joins TRBV10-3 to TRBJ1-1; 9 nucleotides match TRBD1. The CDR3 extends over 15 amino acids. The germline V gene has CDR1 ENHRY and CDR2 SYGVKD. With V trimmed by 1 base and J by 4 bases, 4 bases remained unmatched.

This clonotype occurred many times. The rearrangement links TRBV20-1 to TRBJ2-5, with 7 positions matching TRBD1. The germline gives CDR1 DFQATT, CDR2 SNEGSKA (reference sequence). The CDR3 runs to 15 residues. The J segment lost 1 base and the V segment lost 0 bases, leaving 5 bases of the junction unmatched. CDR3 DNA sequence: TGCAGTGCTAGAGATATGACAGGGAGCCAAGAGACCCAGTACTTC. As protein: CSARDMTGSQETQYF.

In this sample, this clonotype turned up many times. CDR3 region: CASSRSGDSNQPQHF. CDR3 in DNA: TGCGCCAGCAGTCGGTCCGGGGATAGCAATCAGCCCCAGCATTTT. This rearrangement joins TRBV5-1 to TRBJ1-5; no definite D call. Trimming cost V 5 bases and J 0 bases, with 12 bases left between them. The germline V gene encodes CDR1 SGHRS and CDR2 YFSETQ. The CDR3 contains 15 residues.

The chain has TRBV6-2 or TRBV6-3 and TRBJ1-5; no firm D call. The CDR3 is 16 amino acids. V was cut by 2 bases and J by 4 bases, with 15 bases left in between. Germline loops: CDR1 MNHEY, CDR2 SVGEGT. Here the CDR3 reads CASSYLGVRRNQPQHF. CDR3 DNA sequence: TGTGCCAGCAGTTACCTTGGGGTCCGCCGTAATCAGCCCCAGCATTTT.

V and J are TRBV4-3 and TRBJ2-3; TRBD2 is a possible D gene (5 bases). This CDR3 comprises 15 residues. Germline V gene data show CDR1 as LGHNA and CDR2 as YSLEER. The ends were cut back, 4 bases at V and 2 bases at J, with 13 bases in the middle. This chain's CDR3 is CASSRGGFPTDTQYF. In DNA form, the CDR3 reads TGCGCCAGCAGCCGCGGCGGGTTTCCCACAGATACGCAGTATTTT.

This clonotype occurred many times. The rearrangement uses TRBV4-1 and TRBJ1-1, with D possibly being TRBD1 (6 bases). The CDR3 is 13 residues long. CDR1 and CDR2 from the germline V gene are MGHRA and YSYEKL. Trimming removed 5 bases from V and 3 bases from J, with 10 bases in between. CDR3 sequence: CASSGTGHTEAFF. As DNA, the CDR3 is TGCGCCAGCAGCGGTACAGGGCACACTGAAGCTTTCTTT.